A single sample gave rise to the 19 T cell receptor beta chains below, sequenced in a study of T-cell reconstitution after alpha-beta-depleted transplantation in children. As it was prepared, the TCRbeta library received unique molecular identifiers. TCRdb itself ran the PCR reads through MiXCR, one entry per CDR3 protein. The sample comprises roughly 160,000 distinct CDR3 sequences, around 10% of which are singletons, and approximately 13% rests with the top ten. This material consisted of PBMCs, taken before TCRalphabeta/CD19-depleted stem cell transplant. These receptor sequences come from a boy aged 2 to 10 with acute myeloid leukemia, due to receive a stem cell transplant.

The J gene is TRBJ2-7, the V gene TRBV6-5; 7 bases are a match to TRBD2. V lost 2 bases, J lost 4 bases, and 2 bases stayed unmatched. Germline V gene sequence: CDR1 MNHEY, CDR2 SVGAGI. This CDR3 is 13 amino acids long. Here the CDR3 reads CASSYREGYEQYV. The DNA of the CDR3 is TGTGCCAGCAGTTACAGGGAGGGTTACGAGCAGTACGTC.

This clonotype was counted ten times or more. The CDR3 reads CASRGTVTNEKLFF. CDR3 nucleotide sequence: TGTGCCAGCAGGGGGACGGTAACTAATGAAAAACTGTTTTTT. The chain has TRBV12-3 or TRBV12-4 and TRBJ1-4, with a tentative D call TRBD1 (5 bases). The CDR3 covers 14 residues. V lost 6 bases and J lost 1, with 9 bases in between.

This clonotype came up many times. The chain combines TRBV5-1 with TRBJ2-7; D is undetermined. The germline gives CDR1 SGHRS, CDR2 YFSETQ. V was cut by 7 bases and J by 2 bases, with 19 bases left in between. The length of the CDR3 is 15 residues. DNA of the CDR3: TGCGCCAGCTCATCGGCCGGTCACAGCACCTACGAGCAGTACTTC. Translation gives CASSSAGHSTYEQYF.

This clonotype was detected many times. This sequence joins TRBV4-2 and TRBJ2-1; 7 nucleotides match TRBD2. Trimming cost V 0 bases and J 7 bases; bases outside gene matches: 6. The CDR3 consists of 15 residues. The germline CDR1 and CDR2 sequences are LGHNA and YNFKEQ. CDR3 DNA: TGTGCCAGCAGCCAAGAATCGCCTAGCGGAAATGAGCAGTTCTTC. Encoded protein: CASSQESPSGNEQFF.

This clonotype was detected many times. The gene calls are TRBV3-1 and TRBJ1-2, with 8 nucleotides matching TRBD1. Germline lookup yields CDR1 LGHDT and CDR2 YNNKEL (reference sequence). V trimming: 8 bases; J trimming: 7 bases; junction bases outside the gene matches: 9. There are 13 residues in the CDR3. The CDR3 coding sequence is TGTGCCAGCCTGGACAGGGATGGAGGTGGCTACACCTTC. This gives the protein CASLDRDGGGYTF.

The chain has TRBV4-2 and TRBJ1-6; the D gene is possibly TRBD1 (5 bases). Trimming took off 0 bases at V and 0 bases at J, with 12 bases between the two ends. This CDR3 has 18 residues. Germline CDR1 and CDR2: LGHNA and YNFKEQ. The CDR3 nucleotides are TGTGCCAGCAGCCAAGAGGGGGGTCGAGGCTCCTATAATTCACCCCTCCACTTT. It translates to CASSQEGGRGSYNSPLHF.

At least ten counts were recorded for this clonotype. The chain couples TRBV20-1 to TRBJ1-5; D is undetermined. The CDR3 loop spans 16 amino acids. V was shortened by 4 bases and J by 2 bases, with 18 bases between the two germline ends. The germline V gene has CDR1 DFQATT and CDR2 SNEGSKA (reference sequence). This CDR3 reads CSATGPVGVRNQPQHF. CDR3 bases: TGCAGTGCTACCGGGCCGGTTGGGGTACGCAATCAGCCCCAGCATTTT.

This clonotype was seen repeatedly, ten times or more. This chain joins TRBV12-3 or TRBV12-4 and TRBJ2-5, with D perhaps TRBD2 (6 bases). Trimming stripped 7 bases from V and 4 bases from J, with 13 bases between. The CDR3 has 13 residues. The CDR3 here is CASTLSGLETQYF. CDR3 nucleotide sequence: TGTGCCAGCACCCTGAGCGGGCTAGAGACCCAGTACTTC.

This clonotype was picked up many times. V is TRBV18 and J is TRBJ1-1, with 12 positions matching TRBD1. The V and J ends lost 1 base and 6 bases, in that order; junction bases with no gene match: 9. CDR1 and CDR2 (germline): KGHSH, LQKENI. The CDR3 sequence is 17 residues long. The CDR3 reads CASSPRPGQGANSEAFF. Here the CDR3 DNA reads TGTGCCAGCTCACCACGCCCGGGACAGGGGGCTAATTCTGAAGCTTTCTTT. Combining the CDR3 with reference TRBV18 and TRBJ1-1 gives the whole variable domain NAGVMQNPRHLVRRRGQEARLRCSPMKGHSHVYWYRQLPEEGLKFMVYLQKENIIDESGMPKERFSAEFPKEGPSILRIQQVVRGDSAAYFCASSPRPGQGANSEAFFGQGTRLTVV.

This clonotype was seen at least ten times. This chain joins TRBV20-1 and TRBJ1-2, with D possibly being TRBD1 (5 bases). In germline, CDR1 is DFQATT, CDR2 SNEGSKA (reference sequence). This CDR3 has 15 amino acids. Trimming cost V 6 bases and J 6 bases, with 23 bases left between them. CDR3 amino acids: CSATLPTDQTDGYTF. CDR3 DNA: TGCAGTGCCACACTCCCGACAGACCAAACTGATGGCTACACCTTC.

This clonotype was detected many times. The V and J genes are TRBV7-3 and TRBJ2-1; 9 nucleotides line up with TRBD2. CDR1 SGHTA and CDR2 FQGTGA come from the germline V gene. The V and J ends lost 2 bases and 4 bases, in that order; junction bases with no gene match: 12. This CDR3 spans 18 amino acids. CDR3 region: CASSLGVGGLAAYNEQFF. CDR3 bases: TGTGCCAGCAGCTTAGGGGTGGGGGGACTAGCCGCATACAATGAGCAGTTCTTC.

This clonotype was recorded many times. The rearrangement links TRBV29-1 to TRBJ2-5; D remains ambiguous. The CDR3 runs 10 residues. Per germline, CDR1 SQVTM and CDR2 ANQGSEA. Trimming left V 3 bases short and J 2 bases short, with 1 base between. CDR3 sequence: CSVDQETQYF. The CDR3 coding sequence is TGCAGCGTTGATCAAGAGACCCAGTACTTC.

This clonotype has ten or more counts. This rearrangement joins TRBV21-1 to TRBJ2-7; TRBD2, the table's D call, was not compared with the DNA. TRBV21-1 is termed a pseudogene. This CDR3 is 19 amino acids long. The CDR3 DNA reads TGTGCCAGCAGCAAACGGTCAGCGGGGGGCTTTCTAACTAACTACGAGCAGTACGTC. This sequence encodes CASSKRSAGGFLTNYEQYV.

This clonotype showed up many times. The chain recombines TRBV18 with TRBJ2-7, with 11 bases matching TRBD1. The V segment lost 3 bases and the J segment 5 bases; nucleotides outside the gene matches: 3. The germline V gene has CDR1 KGHSH and CDR2 LQKENI. This CDR3 has 14 residues. The CDR3 sequence: CASSPRTGGHEQYF. CDR3 sequence (DNA): TGTGCCAGCTCACCGCGGACAGGGGGCCACGAGCAGTACTTC.

This clonotype was observed at least ten times. This chain links TRBV7-9 with TRBJ1-3; D possibly corresponds to TRBD1 (6 bases). Germline assignment: CDR1 SEHNR and CDR2 FQNEAQ (reference sequence). With 5 bases removed from V and 0 bases from J, the gap between germline ends came to 17 bases. This CDR3 has 17 amino acids. In DNA form, the CDR3 reads TGTGCCAGCAGCAACCCCCTTGGACAGAGCTCTGGAAACACCATATATTTT. It encodes CASSNPLGQSSGNTIYF.

For this clonotype: A much larger clonotype is one base distant, so this may be a read error. The chain couples TRBV5-1 to TRBJ2-7, with TRBD2 as a possible D gene (7 bases). Germline CDR1 and CDR2: SGHRS and YFSETQ. CDR3 length: 14 residues. DNA for the CDR3: TGCGCCATCAGCCAACGAGGGGGGGCGGGCGAGCAGTACTTC. It is translated as CAISQRGGAGEQYF.

This clonotype was found many times. The gene calls are TRBV5-1 and TRBJ2-2, with TRBD1 matching over 8 bases. V lost 2 bases, J lost 6 bases, and 6 bases stayed unmatched. The CDR3 sequence is 15 residues long. CDR1 is SGHRS and CDR2 is YFSETQ in the germline V gene. CDR3 sequence reads: CASSLTSTGAGELFF. CDR3 nucleotide sequence: TGCGCCAGCAGCTTAACTTCGACAGGGGCCGGGGAGCTGTTTTTT. The full variable domain, completed using reference TRBV5-1 and TRBJ2-2, is KAGVTQTPRYLIKTRGQQVTLSCSPISGHRSVSWYQQTPGQGLQFLFEYFSETQRNKGNFPGRFSGRQFSNSRSEMNVSTLELGDSALYLCASSLTSTGAGELFFGEGSRLTVL.

Ten or more counts support this clonotype. V is TRBV9 and J is TRBJ2-7; no clear D. CDR3 size: 14 residues. Germline values: CDR1 SGDLS, CDR2 YYNGEE. Trimming left V 0 bases short and J 4 bases short, with 11 bases between. DNA for the CDR3: TGTGCCAGCAGCGTAGGTCAAAAATCGTACGAGCAGTACTTC. The encoded protein is CASSVGQKSYEQYF.

This chain connects TRBV18 to TRBJ2-2; TRBD2 aligns across 7 bases. The CDR3 totals 18 residues. CDR1 and CDR2 (germline): KGHSH, LQKENI. Trimming took 8 bases from V and 0 from J; bases not matched to a gene: 15. CDR3 DNA sequence: TGTGCCAGCCCCCAAAGTCCGGCTAGCGGATCGAACACCGGGGAGCTGTTTTTT. The encoded protein is CASPQSPASGSNTGELFF.